One sample yielded the 9 T cell receptor beta chains listed below, sequenced in a study of T cell repertoires in cytomegalovirus infection. TCRdb reprocessed the reads with MiXCR, giving one entry per CDR3 protein. The sample carries a few hundred thousand distinct CDR3 sequences, 30% to 40% recorded once. For these TCRs, the target antigens are not known. The sequences come from cultured PBMCs, collected from culture after CMV antigen stimulation. The origin of the receptors is a human donor in good health (CMV status not recorded). Some clones in this sample may be carry-over from other donors' samples.

Many counts were recorded for this clonotype. Written as DNA, the CDR3 is TGTGCCAGCAGCCCAGGACTAGCGGGAGTATACGAGCAGTACGTC. Protein sequence: CASSPGLAGVYEQYV. This rearrangement joins TRBV7-9 to TRBJ2-7; 13 bases line up with TRBD2. This CDR3 is 15 amino acids long. V shed 5 bases and J 4 bases; nucleotides not matched to a gene: 5. Germline CDR1 reads SEHNR; CDR2 reads FQNEAQ (reference sequence).

The chain joins TRBV14 to TRBJ2-5, with TRBD2 matching over 15 bases. CDR1 and CDR2 from the germline V gene are SGHDN and FVKESK. This CDR3 region has 13 residues. J lost 10 bases, V lost 4 bases, and 1 base had no gene match. CDR3 in DNA: TGTGCCAGCAGCCGGACTAGCGGGAGGGACCAGTACTTC. Translated, it gives CASSRTSGRDQYF.

This clonotype occurred a few times. The rearrangement uses TRBV3-1 and TRBJ2-7; D is possibly TRBD1 or TRBD2 (5 bases each). This CDR3 has 15 residues. Trimming took 5 bases from V and 0 from J, leaving 14 bases between them. Germline assignment: CDR1 LGHDT and CDR2 YNNKEL (reference sequence). CDR3 protein: CASSYPGTDSYEQYF. In DNA, the CDR3 is TGTGCCAGCAGCTATCCGGGGACGGACTCCTACGAGCAGTACTTC.

This clonotype was detected a few times. The V gene is TRBV10-3, the J gene TRBJ1-4, with D unclear. The ends were cut back, 3 bases at V and 7 bases at J, with 9 bases in the middle. The CDR3 consists of 13 residues. Germline CDR1 is ENHRY and CDR2 is SYGVKD. CDR3 sequence reads: CAISDLDGEKLFF. The CDR3 bases are TGTGCCATCAGTGATCTCGACGGTGAAAAACTGTTTTTT.

The V gene is TRBV10-3, the J gene TRBJ1-1; D gene ambiguous. The V end was cut by 7 bases, the J end by 6 bases, with 15 bases between. The V gene's germline CDR1 is ENHRY and CDR2 SYGVKD. This CDR3 contains 13 residues. DNA of the CDR3: TGTGCCATCAAAAAGGACCCGGAAGCTGAAGCTTTCTTT. Amino acids: CAIKKDPEAEAFF.

The chain recombines TRBV9 with TRBJ2-5; D remains ambiguous. In germline, CDR1 is SGDLS, CDR2 YYNGEE. Trimming stripped 1 base from V and 3 bases from J, with 4 bases between. This CDR3 spans 12 amino acids. CDR3 sequence reads: CASSVPEETQYF. DNA of the CDR3: TGTGCCAGCAGCGTACCTGAAGAGACCCAGTACTTC.

The chain employs TRBV4-1 and TRBJ2-6; D might be TRBD1 (6 bases). Germline CDR1 is MGHRA and CDR2 is YSYEKL. The V end lost 0 bases, the J end lost 4 bases, and 16 bases lay between the germline ends. This CDR3 is built from 18 residues. For the CDR3, the DNA is TGCGCCAGCAGCCAAGATTGGTCAGGGGCACGGGGGGCCAACGTCCTGACTTTC. Its protein is CASSQDWSGARGANVLTF.

CDR3 nucleotides: TGTGCCAGCAGCGGCGCAGGGGCTGGGGCCAACGTCCTGACTTTC. Translating gives CASSGAGAGANVLTF. V usage is TRBV6-2 or TRBV6-3 and J usage is TRBJ2-6; D is possibly TRBD1 (6 bases). CDR1 and CDR2 (germline): MNHEY, SVGEGT. The CDR3 contains 15 residues. The ends were cut back, 6 bases at V and 2 bases at J, with 11 bases in the middle.

The V call is TRBV5-4, the J call TRBJ1-2; D is perhaps TRBD1 (6 bases). The CDR3 length is 16 residues. Germline values: CDR1 SGHNT, CDR2 YYREEE (reference sequence). V lost 2 bases to trimming and J lost 4 bases, with 18 bases between them. CDR3 sequence (DNA): TGTGCCAGCAGCTTTATTTCTCGGGGGCGCGGCTATGGCTACACCTTC. It encodes CASSFISRGRGYGYTF.